The clone carrying this T cell receptor (beta chain) was picked up a small number of times. Its antigen is unknown. This record belongs to a study of long-term antiretroviral therapy in people with HIV. Study-wide results and caveats: Clones expanded before ART dominated the repertoire at all time points.

Clinicians in the United States treated all participants with HIV. Until DNA extraction, the samples held between about 1-10 million cryopreserved PBMC. immunoSEQ v3.0 was run at survey level. Only in-frame clones appear in the TCRdb table, and some are missing; sequencing was by immunoSEQ multiplex PCR. The data hold roughly 20,000 clones, with 86% observed a single time. The length of the CDR3 is 15 residues. Germline CDR1 reads MNHEY; CDR2 reads SMNVEV (reference sequence). With 7 bases clipped from V and 6 bases from J, the junction kept 9 bases outside the gene matches. The specimen was unsorted PBMCs, collected 0.5 years after starting antiretroviral therapy. V is TRBV27 and J is TRBJ2-3, with 11 bases lining up with TRBD1. This TCR was recovered from a man aged 35-49 years with HIV. CDR3 protein: CASIWTGGKKDTQYF. The DNA of the CDR3 is TGTGCCAGCATTTGGACAGGGGGCAAGAAGGATACGCAGTATTTT.